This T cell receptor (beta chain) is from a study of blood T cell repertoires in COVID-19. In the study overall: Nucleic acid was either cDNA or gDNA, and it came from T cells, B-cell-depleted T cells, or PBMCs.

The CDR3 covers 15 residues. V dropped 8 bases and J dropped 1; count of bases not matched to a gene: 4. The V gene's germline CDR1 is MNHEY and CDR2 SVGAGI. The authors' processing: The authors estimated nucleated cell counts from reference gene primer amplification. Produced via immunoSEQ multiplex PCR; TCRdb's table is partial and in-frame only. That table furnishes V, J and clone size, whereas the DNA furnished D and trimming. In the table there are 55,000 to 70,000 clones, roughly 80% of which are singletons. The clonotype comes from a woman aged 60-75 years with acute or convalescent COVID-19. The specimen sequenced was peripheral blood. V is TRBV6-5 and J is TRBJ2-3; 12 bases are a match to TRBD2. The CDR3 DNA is TGTGCCAGCCAATCTAGCGGGGGGGGCACAGATACGCAGTATTTT. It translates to CASQSSGGGTDTQYF.